These 27 T cell receptor beta chains were all obtained from the same sample, sequenced in a study of blood T cells in healthy people across ages. Then a second PCR, running about 6 to 11 cycles, was carried out with a sample-barcoded 5' primer and a J-beta primer mix. Using its own MiXCR run on the 5' RACE reads, TCRdb lists one record per CDR3 protein. Of over 600,000 distinct CDR3 sequences listed, just over 55% are singletons. Source material: blood. Every receptor here comes from a man between 40 and 49 years old in good health.

The chain has TRBV28 and TRBJ2-7; a weak D match, TRBD2 (5 bases). CDR3 length: 14 amino acids. The germline V gene encodes CDR1 MDHEN and CDR2 SYDVKM. The V and J ends lost 3 bases and 2 bases respectively, with 11 bases between them. CDR3 region: CASSFGLGPYEQYF. CDR3 coding DNA: TGTGCCAGCAGTTTTGGACTCGGCCCCTACGAGCAGTACTTC.

This clonotype has more than one count but fewer than ten. The genes are TRBV12-3 or TRBV12-4 and TRBJ2-6, with 8 positions matching TRBD1. The CDR3 sequence is 17 residues long. Unmatched junction bases numbered 9, after V lost 7 bases and J lost 1 base. The CDR3: CASNDRDRRSGANVLTF. As DNA, the CDR3 is TGTGCCAGCAACGACCGGGACAGGAGATCTGGGGCCAACGTCCTGACTTTC.

This clonotype was picked up one time. The rearrangement joins TRBV12-3 or TRBV12-4 to TRBJ2-7, with D unresolved. Trimming shortened V by 3 bases and J by 5 bases, and 14 bases separated the two germline ends. CDR3 length equals 14 residues. CDR3 coding DNA: TGTGCCAGCAGTTTTGGGCGTGGAAGTGACGAGCAGTACTTC. It translates to CASSFGRGSDEQYF.

The chain carries TRBV5-1 and TRBJ2-3; 11 bases match TRBD2. Germline loops: CDR1 SGHRS, CDR2 YFSETQ. The CDR3 length is 14 residues. The V and J ends lost 6 bases and 3 bases, in that order; junction bases with no gene match: 3. CDR3 in DNA: TGCGCCAGCAAGTCTAGCGGGGGGACAGATACGCAGTATTTT. This translates into CASKSSGGTDTQYF.

The CDR3 loop reads CASSLPGLGRTQYF. The CDR3 bases are TGTGCCAGCAGTTTACCGGGTTTGGGGCGGACCCAGTACTTC. The chain carries TRBV27 and TRBJ2-5, with D tentatively TRBD1 (5 bases). The CDR3 loop spans 14 amino acids. With 2 bases removed from V and 7 bases from J, the gap between germline ends came to 14 bases. CDR1 and CDR2 from the germline V gene are MNHEY and SMNVEV (reference sequence).

This clonotype was seen more than once but under ten times. Here the CDR3 reads CSARSVTSGRGNEQFF. The CDR3 nucleotides read TGCAGTGCTAGATCCGTGACTAGCGGTCGAGGGAATGAGCAGTTCTTC. This sequence joins TRBV20-1 and TRBJ2-1; 9 bases line up with TRBD2. The CDR3 consists of 16 residues. After removal of 2 bases from V and 7 bases from J, the junction contained 12 bases not matched to a gene. Germline V gene data show CDR1 as DFQATT and CDR2 as SNEGSKA (reference sequence).

This clonotype was picked up a small number of times. The rearrangement uses TRBV7-9 and TRBJ2-2; 8 nucleotides line up with TRBD1. Germline CDR1 reads SEHNR; CDR2 reads FQNEAQ (reference sequence). The CDR3 covers 15 residues. J lost 5 bases, V lost 5 bases, and 7 bases had no gene match. CDR3 DNA: TGTGCCAGCAGCCCGAGACAGGGGCGGACCGGGGAGCTGTTTTTT. Amino acid sequence: CASSPRQGRTGELFF.

CDR3 coding DNA: TGCGCCAGCAGCTTATCGACAGGGACTAATTCACCCCTCCACTTT. Amino acid sequence: CASSLSTGTNSPLHF. The chain recombines TRBV5-1 with TRBJ1-6, with 7 bases aligning to TRBD1. The CDR3 consists of 15 residues. Germline CDR1 is SGHRS and CDR2 is YFSETQ. The ends lost 2 bases at V and 6 bases at J; junction bases unmatched: 5.

The V and J genes are TRBV5-1 and TRBJ2-7; D is ambiguous. CDR3 length: 11 amino acids. The V gene lost 1 base and the J gene lost 6 bases, with 5 bases spanning the gap. Germline CDR1 is SGHRS and CDR2 is YFSETQ. CDR3: CASSLMAEQYF. In DNA form, the CDR3 reads TGCGCCAGCAGCTTGATGGCCGAGCAGTACTTC.

This chain uses TRBV24-1 with TRBJ2-7; 9 nucleotides align to TRBD1. Losses at the gene ends were 4 bases for V and 4 bases for J; bases not matched to a gene: 7. Germline-derived CDR1 and CDR2 are KGHDR and SFDVKD. The CDR3 totals 15 residues. The CDR3 DNA reads TGTGCCACCAGTGACCCGGGACAGGGAAGTTACGAGCAGTACTTC. Encoded protein: CATSDPGQGSYEQYF.

The V gene is TRBV3-1, the J gene TRBJ2-5; no reliable D call. Germline V gives CDR1 LGHDT, CDR2 YNNKEL (reference sequence). Trimming cost V 0 bases and J 1 base, with 9 bases left between them. This CDR3 comprises 15 residues. CDR3 nucleotides: TGTGCCAGCAGCCAAGATAGCACGACCCAAGAGACCCAGTACTTC. Its protein product is CASSQDSTTQETQYF.

This clonotype was picked up one time. The chain employs TRBV6-4 and TRBJ1-2, with D perhaps matching TRBD1 (5 bases). V lost 2 bases, J lost 8 bases, and 21 bases lay in between. The CDR3 runs 16 residues. From germline, CDR1 is MRHNA and CDR2 SNTAGT. The CDR3 DNA sequence: TGTGCCAGCAGTGACCAACCAGATTCTGGGGGATACGGCTACACCTTC. This codes for CASSDQPDSGGYGYTF.

This sequence joins TRBV20-1 and TRBJ1-2; the D is unclear. The ends were cut back, 5 bases at V and 7 bases at J, with 2 bases in the middle. Looked up from germline, CDR1 is DFQATT and CDR2 is SNEGSKA (reference sequence). The CDR3 spans 8 residues. The DNA for the CDR3 is TGCAGTGCTCCTGGCTACACCTTC. This codes for CSAPGYTF.

The sample holds a few counts of this clonotype. V is TRBV20-1 and J is TRBJ2-5; D might be TRBD2 (6 bases). Germline CDR1 DFQATT, CDR2 SNEGSKA (reference sequence). CDR3 length: 14 amino acids. Between the trimmed V and J ends, which lost 3 bases and 2 bases, there was a span of 13 bases. The CDR3 loop is CSARPLGGQETQYF. The CDR3 nucleotides read TGCAGTGCTAGGCCCCTAGGAGGGCAAGAGACCCAGTACTTC.

This chain links TRBV12-3 or TRBV12-4 with TRBJ2-1; D call uncertain. This CDR3 comprises 14 residues. Trimming shortened V by 6 bases and J by 2 bases, and 11 bases separated the two germline ends. The CDR3: CASSGRIAYNEQFF. CDR3 nucleotides: TGTGCCAGCAGCGGACGGATTGCCTACAATGAGCAGTTCTTC.

The chain joins TRBV2 to TRBJ2-5; D gene ambiguous. This CDR3 contains 13 residues. Germline V gene lookup returns CDR1 SNHLY and CDR2 FYNNEI. Trimming stripped 3 bases from V and 3 bases from J, with 8 bases between. The CDR3 DNA follows: TGTGCCAGCAGTGATAGTGGCAAAGAGACCCAGTACTTC. Protein product: CASSDSGKETQYF.

The rearrangement uses TRBV20-1 and TRBJ2-3; D possibly matches TRBD1 or TRBD2 (5 bases each). This CDR3 has 14 amino acids. Germline V lookup: CDR1 DFQATT, CDR2 SNEGSKA (reference sequence). V was trimmed by 5 bases and J by 5 bases, leaving 17 bases between them. The CDR3 DNA is TGCAGTGCTGAGCCCGGGGCTGGTGGAGATACGCAGTATTTT. Translated, it gives CSAEPGAGGDTQYF.

V is TRBV5-6 and J is TRBJ1-1; D unresolved. The CDR3 length is 13 residues. V lost 4 bases and J lost 6, with 13 bases in between. The germline V gene encodes CDR1 SGHDT and CDR2 YYEEEE. The CDR3 region has the DNA TGTGCCAGCAGCGACACTCTTTTCGCTGAAGCTTTCTTT. The encoded protein is CASSDTLFAEAFF.

This clonotype is a singleton in its sample. The V and J genes are TRBV7-2 and TRBJ2-1; 10 bases fit TRBD2. CDR1 is SGHTA, CDR2 FQGNSA, per germline. CDR3 length: 17 amino acids. The junction had 11 bases not matched to a gene; V was cut back by 5 bases and J by 4 bases. CDR3 loop: CASSPGASGGGYNEQFF. In nucleotides, the CDR3 is TGTGCCAGCAGCCCGGGGGCTAGCGGGGGAGGTTACAATGAGCAGTTCTTC.

This clonotype was picked up a small number of times. V is TRBV24-1 and J is TRBJ2-7; maybe TRBD2 (6 bases). The germline gives CDR1 KGHDR, CDR2 SFDVKD. CDR3 length: 15 residues. Deletions cut 3 bases from V and 1 base from J, with 12 bases between. CDR3 DNA: TGTGCCACCAGTGATCGAGGAGGGCCATCCTACGAGCAGTACTTC. Its translation: CATSDRGGPSYEQYF.

The chain couples TRBV28 to TRBJ2-7, with 8 bases aligning to TRBD2. Looked up from germline, CDR1 is MDHEN and CDR2 is SYDVKM. Trimming removed 4 bases from V and 4 bases from J; junction bases left unmatched: 6. There are 14 residues in the CDR3. CDR3: CASSSRLAYYEQYF. For the CDR3, the DNA is TGTGCCAGCAGTTCTCGACTAGCGTATTACGAGCAGTACTTC.

This clonotype was seen a handful of times. The chain recombines TRBV29-1 with TRBJ2-7; possible D gene TRBD1, 6 bases. Germline-derived CDR1 and CDR2 are SQVTM and ANQGSEA. Deletions cut 6 bases from V and 0 bases from J, with 12 bases between. The CDR3 covers 13 residues. The CDR3 is CSVLRDNSYEQYF. The DNA of the CDR3 is TGCAGCGTCCTCCGGGACAACTCCTACGAGCAGTACTTC.

This chain connects TRBV28 to TRBJ1-2; the D gene is possibly TRBD1 (5 bases). Germline CDR1 reads MDHEN; CDR2 reads SYDVKM. V dropped 8 bases and J dropped 3 bases, with 13 bases sitting between them. The CDR3 consists of 13 residues. Here the CDR3 DNA reads TGTGCCAGCGAGGGCCTCAGGGACTATGGCTACACCTTC. Its translation is CASEGLRDYGYTF.

The J gene is TRBJ1-1, the V gene TRBV12-3 or TRBV12-4; unclear D gene. V lost 6 bases, J lost 5 bases, and 16 bases lay in between. CDR3 length equals 14 residues. Here the CDR3 reads CASRVQVLGTEAFF. The CDR3 region has the DNA TGTGCCAGCAGAGTACAAGTCTTGGGGACTGAAGCTTTCTTT.

This clonotype has only a few counts. The rearrangement uses TRBV3-1 and TRBJ1-6; 8 bases are shared with TRBD1. This CDR3 contains 15 residues. V trimming: 0 bases; J trimming: 16 bases; junction bases outside the gene matches: 11. CDR1 is LGHDT and CDR2 is YNNKEL in the germline V gene (reference sequence). This CDR3 reads CASSQDMAIGQGLHF. DNA of the CDR3: TGTGCCAGCAGCCAAGATATGGCTATAGGACAGGGTCTCCACTTT.

This chain connects TRBV27 to TRBJ2-1, with D hard to call. The J call is uncertain, as TRBJ2-7 better fits the DNA end. The germline CDR1 and CDR2 sequences are MNHEY and SMNVEV (reference sequence). This CDR3 spans 15 amino acids. The DNA for the CDR3 is TGTGCCAGCACCGGCCATGGCGGCTCCTACAATGAGCAGTACTTC. As protein: CASTGHGGSYNEQYF.

This clonotype was observed a few times. The rearrangement links TRBV7-2 to TRBJ1-2, with unresolved D. This CDR3 has 10 amino acids. The V and J ends lost 2 bases and 8 bases respectively, with 3 bases between them. Germline CDR1 reads SGHTA; CDR2 reads FQGNSA. Here the CDR3 DNA reads TGTGCCAGCAGCTTACTAGGCTACACCTTC. Its protein product is CASSLLGYTF. Full variable domain (missing parts from reference TRBV7-2 and TRBJ1-2): GAGVSQSPSNKVTEKGKDVELRCDPISGHTALYWYRQSLGQGLEFLIYFQGNSAPDKSGLPSDRFSAERTGGSVSTLTIQRTQQEDSAVYLCASSLLGYTFGSGTRLTVV.